The entry below describes one T cell receptor (beta chain). The sample holds a few counts of this clonotype. Its binding antigen is unknown. The record has no base qualities; no much larger clone is one base away. The data derive from a study of blood T cells in healthy people across ages (dated by TCRdb to between 2014 and 2016). With regard to the full study: Template switching captured roughly one uniquely barcoded TCR beta cDNA molecule per two T cells in model experiments. The study measured age-related changes in TCR beta repertoire diversity using deep sequencing normalized with unique cDNA molecular identifiers. The donors were divided into four age groups: young (average around 17 years), middle-aged (about 39), aged (approximately 59) and long-lived (about 80). To avoid experimental bias, donors of different ages were randomly spread across the sequencing lanes. Using the same blood draw, the study looked at two additional independent replicas of 1 million unique cDNA reads for two donors, one aged 18 to 30 and the other aged 80 or older. Overall study outcomes, separate from this receptor: A strong correlation was found between observed TCR beta diversity and the percentage of naive T cells measured by flow cytometry. Bulk unsorted PBMC profiling prevented conclusive comparison of naive and antigen-experienced compartments. Because donor CMV infection status was unknown, age-related changes in expanded clonotypes were potentially confounded. Observed TCR beta diversity per million T cells fell roughly linearly with age, and a significant reduction was already apparent by age around 40. Compared with the aged group, more naive CD4+ T cells, fewer expanded clones and increased TCR diversity were shown by the long-lived group, suggesting age selection. Estimates of total diversity based on one million sequenced T cells were regarded as lower bounds and as underestimates.

Receptor amplification or capture employed 5' RACE. The sequencing machine was an Illumina HiSeq 2500. A second PCR of roughly 7 to 12 cycles was run with a J-beta primer mix and a sample-barcoded 5' primer. A template-switch 5' adaptor carrying 12 random nucleotides introduced a unique molecular identifier onto each TCR beta cDNA molecule. Each sample yielded at least 3 million CDR3-containing paired-end reads. First-strand cDNA was synthesized from all RNA with the Mint cDNA synthesis kit, primed by a TRBC-specific oligonucleotide. After uracil-DNA glycosylase treatment, a first 18-cycle PCR used universal primers M1SS and BC2_uni_R on all cDNA. As for how the authors treated the data: Normalization of each sample was performed by random selection of 1 million high-quality reads, each carrying a distinct molecular identifier. Instead of being binned into consensus sequences, reads with shared molecular identifiers were discarded. CDR3 identification, clonotype clustering and error correction used MiTCR with a Q25 quality threshold and the strictest error-elimination algorithm. A nonparametric unseen species model using Euler transformation provided a lower-bound estimate of total TCR beta diversity. TCRdb reran the public reads through fastp at Q25 and MiXCR, keeping productive beta chains. Every distinct CDR3 protein forms one entry, paired with its most common genes and DNA. These V and J calls are TCRdb output, not the study's own analysis. The sample table lists about 1.1 million distinct CDR3 sequences, around two fifths of them with a count of one. Jointly, the top ten make up under 15% of the sample.

Systemically healthy Caucasian individuals from Russia, some 36 in total and aged about 6 to 100 years, were included as donors. Roughly 11 milliliters of peripheral blood were drawn from each donor into EDTA-treated Vacutainer tubes. Ficoll-Paque density-gradient centrifugation was used to isolate PBMCs, with at least 7 million obtained per sample. Total RNA was extracted from PBMCs with Trizol reagent, with at least 5 micrograms obtained per sample. The percentages of naive CD45RAhigh/CD27high T cells were determined by flow cytometry on a PBMC aliquot from every donor. Per the germline V gene (reference sequence), GTSNPN is the CDR1 and SVGIG is the CDR2. At the junction V is shortened by 4 bases and J by 5 bases, with 12 bases in between. Measured from the cysteine to the phenylalanine, the CDR3 is 14 residues long. Just CDR3 DNA is preserved here, 42 bases in frame from base 1.

The source is a man aged 18-30 years in good health. The V and J genes are TRBV30 and TRBJ1-6, with the D gene not clear enough to name. Sequencing was carried out using blood. CDR3 region: CAWTSGADNSPLHF. The nucleotides read TGTGCCTGGACATCCGGCGCTGATAATTCACCCCTCCACTTT.